This T cell receptor (beta chain) was found in a study of T cell responses to AZD1222 COVID-19 vaccine. Trimming removed 3 bases from V and 0 bases from J, with 10 bases in between. The CDR3 covers 16 residues. Per germline, CDR1 SGHTS and CDR2 YDEGEE. Libraries were prepared by immunoSEQ multiplex PCR; TCRdb keeps only in-frame clonotypes and omits some of them. The table shows around 100,000 clones, with roughly 91% occurring only once. General observations from the study: Every sample of the repertoires postdated the peak T cell response.

This clone was seen only a few times. Its target is unknown. This sequence was found in an adult in good health. The chain uses TRBV5-8 and TRBJ1-6; D ambiguous. The source was peripheral blood, collected on day 0 of AZD1222 vaccination. The CDR3 here is CASSSQATSYNSPLHF. The CDR3 DNA is TGTGCCAGCAGCTCTCAGGCAACCTCCTATAATTCACCCCTCCACTTT.